Sequencing of this T cell receptor (beta chain) was carried out in a study of blood T cell repertoires in COVID-19. Study-wide context: Material from acute and convalescent COVID-19 was sourced from the United States, Italy and Spain.

As originally analysed: From reference gene primer amplification, estimates of nucleated cell counts were derived. Generated by immunoSEQ multiplex PCR, the TCRdb table keeps only in-frame clones and is missing some. V and J calls and clone size are copied from that table; D and trimming were computed from the DNA. The profile shows around 190,000 clones, 65% to 80% of them singletons. Per germline, CDR1 MDHEN and CDR2 SYDVKM. CDR3 length equals 14 residues. After removal of 5 bases from V and 1 base from J, the junction contained 2 bases not matched to a gene. The genes are TRBV28 and TRBJ1-5; TRBD1 matches at 7 bases. This clonotype originated in a woman in her forties or fifties with acute COVID-19. The sample taken for sequencing was PBMCs or T cells enriched from blood (not recorded which). The CDR3 region has the DNA TGTGCCAGCAGTCGACAGGGAAGCAATCAGCCCCAGCATTTT. Its translation: CASSRQGSNQPQHF. The full variable domain, in which reference TRBV28 and TRBJ1-5 provide the parts outside the CDR3, is DVKVTQSSRYLVKRTGEKVFLECVQDMDHENMFWYRQDPGLGLRLIYFSYDVKMKEKGDIPEGYSVSREKKERFSLILESASTNQTSMYLCASSRQGSNQPQHFGDGTRLSIL.